This T cell receptor beta chain was sequenced in a study of regulatory T cells in long-lasting Graves disease. Overall study context: Patients with persistent Graves' disease had over 5 years of antithyroid drugs and persistent TSH receptor antibodies. Study findings and constraints: Persistent disease was associated with favored TRBV28 usage and with favored use of TRBJ1-2 and TRBJ2-5. The researchers studied only peripheral blood, not thyroid tissue. Graves' patients with persistent disease showed TCR diversity lower than patients newly diagnosed.

This clonotype was counted between two and nine times. Its antigen is unknown. With iRepertoire HTBI primers and Arm-PCR of CDR3 regions, TCR beta libraries were built. TCRdb redid the calling of the multiplex PCR reads with MiXCR, one entry per CDR3 protein. There are 350,000 to 450,000 distinct CDR3 sequences in the sample; around 23% occur only once, and about 27% lies in the top ten. The CDR3 contains 12 residues. V dropped 10 bases and J dropped 7; count of bases not matched to a gene: 7. The germline V gene encodes CDR1 SNHLY and CDR2 FYNNEI. Time point reported: persistent/refractory GD, antithyroid drugs over 5 years with positive TRAb. PBMCs were the source of the RNA used for TCR sequencing.

The TCR sequence derives from a woman in her thirties or forties with Graves disease. This specimen consisted of peripheral blood mononuclear cells (PBMCs), obtained when the disease was refractory, from a patient treated with antithyroid drugs. This sequence joins TRBV2 and TRBJ2-5; 9 bases fit TRBD1. CDR3 in DNA: TGTGCCACCCTGGGACAGGGAGGGACCCAGTACTTC. This gives the protein CATLGQGGTQYF.